The present T cell receptor (beta chain) was sequenced within a study of cytomegalovirus exposure and HLA in healthy donors. Study-wide results and limits: The classifier was said to identify cytomegalovirus status with high specificity and sensitivity.

PCR primers comprised 60 Vbeta and 13 Jbeta primers. Clones were read by immunoSEQ multiplex PCR, and TCRdb kept only the in-frame ones, dropping some. The sample lists approximately 190,000 clones; approximately 80% were seen once. Worth noting for this clone: Its matching antigen is unknown.

The sequenced sample consisted of PBMCs. The receptor comes from a woman in her forties or fifties in good health and CMV-seropositive.

DNA for the CDR3: TGTGCCAGCAGCGGACCCCCTAGCTATGGCTACACCTTC. As protein: CASSGPPSYGYTF. The rearrangement uses TRBV9 and TRBJ1-2; D is uncertain. This CDR3 has 13 amino acids. V was clipped by 3 bases and J by 4 bases, with 10 bases between them. Germline values: CDR1 SGDLS, CDR2 YYNGEE.